The sequence of this T cell receptor beta chain was determined in a study of shared clonotypes between healthy human individuals. Findings and limits, study-wide: The diversity represented, both genetic and in exposure history, was limited by few donors. An expected dependence of interdonor clonotype sharing on sequencing depth was noted.

Trimming shortened V by 7 bases and J by 0 bases, and 14 bases separated the two germline ends. Germline values: CDR1 MNHEY, CDR2 SVGAGI. The CDR3 consists of 15 residues. The method was immunoSEQ multiplex PCR; TCRdb's version includes in-frame clones alone and lacks a portion of them. The sample contains around 990,000 clones, around three quarters of which appear only once. Regarding this clone: Its target is not known.

The clonotype originates from a man aged 18 to 30 in good health. Some clones in this sample may be carry-over from other donors' samples. Sequences were obtained from memory CD4+ T cells from PBMCs. Described subset: CD45RA-negative fraction. This rearrangement joins TRBV6-5 to TRBJ2-3; maybe TRBD1 (6 bases). The CDR3 DNA is TGTGCCAGCACCCAACAGGGCCCTAGCACAGATACGCAGTATTTT. Translating it yields CASTQQGPSTDTQYF.